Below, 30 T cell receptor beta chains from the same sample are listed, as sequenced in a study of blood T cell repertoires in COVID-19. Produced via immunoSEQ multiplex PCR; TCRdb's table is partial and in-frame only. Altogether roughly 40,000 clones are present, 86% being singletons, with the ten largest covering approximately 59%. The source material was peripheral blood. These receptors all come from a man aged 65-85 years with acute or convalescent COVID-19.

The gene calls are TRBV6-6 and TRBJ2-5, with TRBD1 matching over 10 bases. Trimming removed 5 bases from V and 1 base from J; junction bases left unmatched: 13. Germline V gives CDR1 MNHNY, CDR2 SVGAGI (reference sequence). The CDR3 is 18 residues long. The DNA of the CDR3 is TGTGCCAGCAGTCGATTACTATACCGGGACAGGGGCCAAGAGACCCAGTACTTC. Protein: CASSRLLYRDRGQETQYF.

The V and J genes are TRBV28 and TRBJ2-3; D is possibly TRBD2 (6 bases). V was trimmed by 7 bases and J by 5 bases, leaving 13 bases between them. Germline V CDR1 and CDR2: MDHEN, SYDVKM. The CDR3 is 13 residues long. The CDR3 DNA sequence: TGTGCCAGCAACGGAGGGTCCCAAGATACGCAGTATTTT. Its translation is CASNGGSQDTQYF.

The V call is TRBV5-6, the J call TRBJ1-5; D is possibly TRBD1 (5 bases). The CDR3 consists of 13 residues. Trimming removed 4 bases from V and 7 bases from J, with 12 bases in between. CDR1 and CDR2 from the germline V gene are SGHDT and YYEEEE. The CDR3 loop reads CASSRREAQPQHF. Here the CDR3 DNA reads TGTGCCAGCAGCCGCAGGGAAGCACAGCCCCAGCATTTT.

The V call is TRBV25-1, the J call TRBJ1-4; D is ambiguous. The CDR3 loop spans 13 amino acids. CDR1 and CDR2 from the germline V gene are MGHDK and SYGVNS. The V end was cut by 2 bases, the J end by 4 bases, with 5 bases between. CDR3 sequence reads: CASSEEGNEKLFF. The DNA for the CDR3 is TGTGCCAGCAGTGAAGAGGGTAATGAAAAACTGTTTTTT.

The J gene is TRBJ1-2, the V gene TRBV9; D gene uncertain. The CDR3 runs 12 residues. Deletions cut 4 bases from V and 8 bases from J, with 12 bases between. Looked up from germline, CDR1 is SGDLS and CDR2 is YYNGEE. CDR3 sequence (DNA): TGTGCCAGCAGCCCCCAGACTTTCGGCTACACCTTC. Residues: CASSPQTFGYTF.

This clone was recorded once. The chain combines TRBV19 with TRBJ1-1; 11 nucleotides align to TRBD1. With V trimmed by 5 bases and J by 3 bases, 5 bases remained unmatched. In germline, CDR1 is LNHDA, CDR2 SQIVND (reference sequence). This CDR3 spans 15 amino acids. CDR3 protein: CASSSGQGAYTEAFF. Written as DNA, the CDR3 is TGTGCCAGTAGTTCAGGACAGGGGGCGTACACTGAAGCTTTCTTT. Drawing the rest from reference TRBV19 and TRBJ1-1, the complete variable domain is DGGITQSPKYLFRKEGQNVTLSCEQNLNHDAMYWYRQDPGQGLRLIYYSQIVNDFQKGDIAEGYSVSREKKESFPLTVTSAQKNPTAFYLCASSSGQGAYTEAFFGQGTRLTVV.

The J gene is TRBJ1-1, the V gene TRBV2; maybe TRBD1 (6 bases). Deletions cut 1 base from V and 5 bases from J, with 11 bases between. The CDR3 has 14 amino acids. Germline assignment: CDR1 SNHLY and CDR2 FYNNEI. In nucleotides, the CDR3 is TGTGCCAGCAGTGAAGTCCGGACAGTTACTGAAGCTTTCTTT. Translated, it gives CASSEVRTVTEAFF.

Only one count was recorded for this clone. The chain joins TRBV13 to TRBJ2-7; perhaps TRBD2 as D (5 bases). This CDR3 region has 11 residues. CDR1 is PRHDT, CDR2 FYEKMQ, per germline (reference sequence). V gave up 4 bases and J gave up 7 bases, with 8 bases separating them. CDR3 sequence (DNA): TGTGCCAGCAGCTACCGGAGGGAGCAGTACTTC. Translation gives CASSYRREQYF.

The CDR3, as DNA: TGTGCCAGCAGTTTGACAGACCATGGCTACACCTTC. Amino acid sequence: CASSLTDHGYTF. J is TRBJ1-2 and V is TRBV12-3 or TRBV12-4; D possibly corresponds to TRBD1 (5 bases). V lost 3 bases, J lost 6 bases, and 8 bases lay in between. This CDR3 comprises 12 residues.

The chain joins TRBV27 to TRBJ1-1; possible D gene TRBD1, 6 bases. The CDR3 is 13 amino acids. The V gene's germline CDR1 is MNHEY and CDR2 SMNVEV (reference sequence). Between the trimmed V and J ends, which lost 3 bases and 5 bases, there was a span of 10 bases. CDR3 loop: CASSFTGWTEAFF. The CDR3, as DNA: TGTGCCAGCAGTTTTACAGGGTGGACTGAAGCTTTCTTT.

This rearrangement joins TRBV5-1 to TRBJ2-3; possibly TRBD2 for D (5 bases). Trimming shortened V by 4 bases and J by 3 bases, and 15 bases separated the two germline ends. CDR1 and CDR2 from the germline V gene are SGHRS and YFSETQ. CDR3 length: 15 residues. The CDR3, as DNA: TGCGCCAGCAGCCTGCTCGGACTGAGGACAGATACGCAGTATTTT. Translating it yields CASSLLGLRTDTQYF.

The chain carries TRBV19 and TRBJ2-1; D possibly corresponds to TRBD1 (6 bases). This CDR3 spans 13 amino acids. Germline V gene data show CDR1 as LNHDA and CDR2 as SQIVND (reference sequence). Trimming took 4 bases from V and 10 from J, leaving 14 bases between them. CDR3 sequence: CASSNIAGDEQFF. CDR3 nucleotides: TGTGCCAGTAGTAATATAGCAGGGGACGAGCAGTTCTTC.

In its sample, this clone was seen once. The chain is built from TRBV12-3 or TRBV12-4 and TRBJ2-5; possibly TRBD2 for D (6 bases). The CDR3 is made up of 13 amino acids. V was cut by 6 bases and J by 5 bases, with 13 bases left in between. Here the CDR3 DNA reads TGTGCCAGCAGCCCTCCAGGGAGGGAGACCCAGTACTTC. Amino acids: CASSPPGRETQYF.

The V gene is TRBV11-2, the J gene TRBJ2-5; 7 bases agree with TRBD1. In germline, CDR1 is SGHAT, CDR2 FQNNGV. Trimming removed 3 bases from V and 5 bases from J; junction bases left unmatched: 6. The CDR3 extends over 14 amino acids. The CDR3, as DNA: TGTGCCAGCAGCTTTGACAGGGAAGACGAGACCCAGTACTTC. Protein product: CASSFDREDETQYF. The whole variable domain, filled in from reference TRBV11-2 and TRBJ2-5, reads EAGVAQSPRYKIIEKRQSVAFWCNPISGHATLYWYQQILGQGPKLLIQFQNNGVVDDSQLPKDRFSAERLKGVDSTLKIQPAKLEDSAVYLCASSFDREDETQYFGPGTRLLVL.

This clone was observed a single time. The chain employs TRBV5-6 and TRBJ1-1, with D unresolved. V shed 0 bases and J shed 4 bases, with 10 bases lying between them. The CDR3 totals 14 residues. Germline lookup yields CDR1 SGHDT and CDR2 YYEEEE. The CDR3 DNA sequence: TGTGCCAGCAGCTTGGCGGGGATGCGCACTGAAGCTTTCTTT. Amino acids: CASSLAGMRTEAFF.

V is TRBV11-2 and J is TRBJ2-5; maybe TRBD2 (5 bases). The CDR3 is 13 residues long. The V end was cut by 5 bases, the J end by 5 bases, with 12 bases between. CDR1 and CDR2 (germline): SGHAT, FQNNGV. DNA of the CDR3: TGTGCCAGCAGCCCTACCCAGCGGGAGACCCAGTACTTC. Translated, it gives CASSPTQRETQYF.

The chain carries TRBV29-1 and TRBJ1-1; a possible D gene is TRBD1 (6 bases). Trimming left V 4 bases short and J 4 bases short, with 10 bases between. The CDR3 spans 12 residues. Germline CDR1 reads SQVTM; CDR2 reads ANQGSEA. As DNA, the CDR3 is TGCAGCGTTGCCAGGGGATTCACTGAAGCTTTCTTT. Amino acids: CSVARGFTEAFF.

The CDR3 protein is CASRRSSTGDGYTF. In DNA, the CDR3 is TGTGCCAGCAGACGAAGTTCGACAGGGGATGGCTACACCTTC. V usage is TRBV3-1 (or the pseudogene TRBV3-2) and J usage is TRBJ1-2; 8 bases line up with TRBD1. From germline, CDR1 is LGHDT and CDR2 YNNKEL (reference sequence). The CDR3 spans 14 residues. V lost 6 bases, J lost 6 bases, and 9 bases stayed unmatched.

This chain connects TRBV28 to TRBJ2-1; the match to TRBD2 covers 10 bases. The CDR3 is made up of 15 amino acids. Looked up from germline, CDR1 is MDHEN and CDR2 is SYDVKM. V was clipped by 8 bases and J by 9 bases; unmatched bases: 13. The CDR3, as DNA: TGTGCCAGCGCCGTTACTAGCGGGACTAAGCGTGAGCAGTTCTTC. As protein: CASAVTSGTKREQFF.

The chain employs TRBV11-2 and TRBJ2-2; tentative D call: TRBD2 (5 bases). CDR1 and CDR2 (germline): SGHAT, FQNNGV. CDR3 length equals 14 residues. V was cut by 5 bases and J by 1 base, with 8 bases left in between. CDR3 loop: CASSTSGNTGELFF. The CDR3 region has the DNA TGTGCCAGCAGCACAAGCGGGAACACCGGGGAGCTGTTTTTT.

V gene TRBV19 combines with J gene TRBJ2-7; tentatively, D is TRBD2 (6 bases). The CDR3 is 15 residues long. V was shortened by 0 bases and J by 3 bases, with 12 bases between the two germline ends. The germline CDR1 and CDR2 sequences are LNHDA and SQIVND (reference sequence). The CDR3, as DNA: TGTGCCAGTAGTATAGATCTGGGGGGAGGCTACGAGCAGTACTTC. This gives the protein CASSIDLGGGYEQYF.

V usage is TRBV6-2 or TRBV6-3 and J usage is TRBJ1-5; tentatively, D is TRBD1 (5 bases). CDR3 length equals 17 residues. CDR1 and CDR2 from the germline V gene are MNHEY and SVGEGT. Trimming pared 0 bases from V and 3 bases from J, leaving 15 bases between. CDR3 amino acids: CASSYSIRAGNNQPQHF. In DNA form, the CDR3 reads TGTGCCAGCAGTTACTCGATCAGAGCAGGGAACAATCAGCCCCAGCATTTT.

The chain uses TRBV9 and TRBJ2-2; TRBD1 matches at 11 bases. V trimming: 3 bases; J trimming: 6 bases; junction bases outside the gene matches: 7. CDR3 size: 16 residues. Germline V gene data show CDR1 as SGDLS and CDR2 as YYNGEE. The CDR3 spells CASSEGDRGFAGELFF. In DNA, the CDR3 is TGTGCCAGCAGCGAGGGGGACAGGGGGTTTGCCGGGGAGCTGTTTTTT. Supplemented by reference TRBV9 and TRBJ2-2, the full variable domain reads DSGVTQTPKHLITATGQRVTLRCSPRSGDLSVYWYQQSLDQGLQFLIQYYNGEERAKGNILERFSAQQFPDLHSELNLSSLELGDSALYFCASSEGDRGFAGELFFGEGSRLTVL.

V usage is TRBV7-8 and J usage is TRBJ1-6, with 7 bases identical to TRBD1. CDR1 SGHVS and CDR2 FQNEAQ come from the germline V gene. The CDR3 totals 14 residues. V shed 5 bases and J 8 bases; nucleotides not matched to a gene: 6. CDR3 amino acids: CASSLGGLDSPLHF. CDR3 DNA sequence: TGTGCCAGCAGCCTAGGGGGCCTCGATTCACCCCTCCACTTT.

The CDR3 reads CASSPGQGNQPQHF. CDR3 sequence (DNA): TGTGCCAGCTCACCTGGACAGGGGAATCAGCCCCAGCATTTT. The chain couples TRBV18 to TRBJ1-5, with TRBD1 matching over 9 bases. Looked up from germline, CDR1 is KGHSH and CDR2 is LQKENI. CDR3 length equals 14 residues. V gave up 3 bases and J gave up 4 bases; unmatched junction bases: 1. Full variable domain (missing parts from reference TRBV18 and TRBJ1-5): NAGVMQNPRHLVRRRGQEARLRCSPMKGHSHVYWYRQLPEEGLKFMVYLQKENIIDESGMPKERFSAEFPKEGPSILRIQQVVRGDSAAYFCASSPGQGNQPQHFGDGTRLSIL.

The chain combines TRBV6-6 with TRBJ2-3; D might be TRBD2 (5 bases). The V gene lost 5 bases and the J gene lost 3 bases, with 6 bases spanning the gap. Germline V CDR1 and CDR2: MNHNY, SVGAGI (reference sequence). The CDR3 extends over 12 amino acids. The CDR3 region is CASSGGTDTQYF. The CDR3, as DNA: TGTGCCAGCAGTGGCGGGACAGATACGCAGTATTTT.

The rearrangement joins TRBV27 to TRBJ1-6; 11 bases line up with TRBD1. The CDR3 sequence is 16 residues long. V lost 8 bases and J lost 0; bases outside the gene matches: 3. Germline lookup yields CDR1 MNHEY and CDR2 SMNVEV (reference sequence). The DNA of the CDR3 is TGTGCCAGCGGGACAGGGGGGAACTCCTATAATTCACCCCTCCACTTT. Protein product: CASGTGGNSYNSPLHF.

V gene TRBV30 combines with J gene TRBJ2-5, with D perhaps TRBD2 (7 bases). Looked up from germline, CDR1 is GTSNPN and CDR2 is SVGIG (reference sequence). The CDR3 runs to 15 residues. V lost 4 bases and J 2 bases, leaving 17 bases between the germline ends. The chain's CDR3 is CAWTLGGGPQETQYF. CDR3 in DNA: TGTGCCTGGACCCTTGGGGGGGGCCCTCAAGAGACCCAGTACTTC.

The CDR3 DNA is TGTGCCAGCTCACCAGGGACAGGGGAAAACTATGGCTACACCTTC. Translation: CASSPGTGENYGYTF. The chain couples TRBV18 to TRBJ1-2; 10 nucleotides align to TRBD1. Germline CDR1 is KGHSH and CDR2 is LQKENI. CDR3 length equals 15 residues. V lost 2 bases, J lost 2 bases, and 2 bases stayed unmatched. Together with reference TRBV18 and TRBJ1-2, the CDR3 gives the full variable domain: NAGVMQNPRHLVRRRGQEARLRCSPMKGHSHVYWYRQLPEEGLKFMVYLQKENIIDESGMPKERFSAEFPKEGPSILRIQQVVRGDSAAYFCASSPGTGENYGYTFGSGTRLTVV.

The CDR3 sequence is CASSLVPGGNTEAFF. The CDR3 coding sequence is TGCGCCAGCAGCTTGGTTCCGGGGGGGAACACTGAAGCTTTCTTT. The chain links TRBV5-1 to TRBJ1-1; D perhaps matches TRBD1 (5 bases). There are 15 residues in the CDR3. The germline V gene has CDR1 SGHRS and CDR2 YFSETQ. V was trimmed by 0 bases and J by 1 base, leaving 10 bases between them.